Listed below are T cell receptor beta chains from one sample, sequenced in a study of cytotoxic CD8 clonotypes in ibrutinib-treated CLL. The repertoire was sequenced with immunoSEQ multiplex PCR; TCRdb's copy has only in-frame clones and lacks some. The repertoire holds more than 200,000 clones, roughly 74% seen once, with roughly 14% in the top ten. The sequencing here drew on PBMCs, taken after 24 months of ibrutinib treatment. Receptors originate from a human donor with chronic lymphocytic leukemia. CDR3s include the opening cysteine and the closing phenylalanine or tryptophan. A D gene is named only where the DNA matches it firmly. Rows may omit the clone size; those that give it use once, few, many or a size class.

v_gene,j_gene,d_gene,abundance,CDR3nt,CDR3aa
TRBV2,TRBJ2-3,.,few,TGTGCCAGCAGTCTAATGGACTTCCCCACAGATACGCAGTATTTT,CASSLMDFPTDTQYF
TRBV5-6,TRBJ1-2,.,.,TGTGCCAGCAGCTTGTTTGCACCCGGGACAAAGGATTATGGCTACACCTTC,CASSLFAPGTKDYGYTF
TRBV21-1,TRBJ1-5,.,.,TGTGCCAGCAGCAGTCGGGCGCGGCAAAGCAATCAGCCCCAGCATTTT,CASSSRARQSNQPQHF
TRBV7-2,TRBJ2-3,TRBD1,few,TGTGCCAGCAGGGTAGGACAGGGCACAGATACGCAGTATTTT,CASRVGQGTDTQYF
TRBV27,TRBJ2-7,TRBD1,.,TGTGCCAGCAGTCACAGGGGCGGTTCCTTCTACGAGCAGTACTTC,CASSHRGGSFYEQYF
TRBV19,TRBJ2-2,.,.,TGTGCCAGTAGTATAACGGGCGGGGAGCTGTTTTTT,CASSITGGELFF
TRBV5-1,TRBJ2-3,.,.,TGCGCCAGCAGCTTAGGAACTAGCACAGATACGCAGTATTTT,CASSLGTSTDTQYF
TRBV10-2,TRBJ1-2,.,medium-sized,TGCGCCAGCAGGGGACCGCCGAACTATGGCTACACCTTC,CASRGPPNYGYTF
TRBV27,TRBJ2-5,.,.,TGTGCCAGCAGCCCCTATGGCCACGGGACCCAGTACTTC,CASSPYGHGTQYF
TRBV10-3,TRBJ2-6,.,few,TGTGCCATCAGCTCCCGGGCCAACGTCCTGACTTTC,CAISSRANVLTF
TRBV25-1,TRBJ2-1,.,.,TGTGCCAGCAGTCTCCGGGCCACCGGGAATGAGCAGTTCTTC,CASSLRATGNEQFF
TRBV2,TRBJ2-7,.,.,TGTGCCAGCAGTTTGGGGGGCGAGCAGTACTTC,CASSLGGEQYF
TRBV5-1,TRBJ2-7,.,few,TGCGCCAGCAGCCTCTCGACTAGTAAGGGCGAGCAGTACTTC,CASSLSTSKGEQYF
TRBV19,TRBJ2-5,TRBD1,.,TGTGCCAGTAGGGACCTAGGACAGGGGCAAGAGACCCAGTACTTC,CASRDLGQGQETQYF
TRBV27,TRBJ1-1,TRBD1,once,TGTGCCAGCAGACCCTCGGACAGGGTTGAGGCTTTCTTT,CASRPSDRVEAFF
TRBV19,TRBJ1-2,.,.,TGTGCCAGTAGTATATCTAACTATGGCTACACCTTC,CASSISNYGYTF